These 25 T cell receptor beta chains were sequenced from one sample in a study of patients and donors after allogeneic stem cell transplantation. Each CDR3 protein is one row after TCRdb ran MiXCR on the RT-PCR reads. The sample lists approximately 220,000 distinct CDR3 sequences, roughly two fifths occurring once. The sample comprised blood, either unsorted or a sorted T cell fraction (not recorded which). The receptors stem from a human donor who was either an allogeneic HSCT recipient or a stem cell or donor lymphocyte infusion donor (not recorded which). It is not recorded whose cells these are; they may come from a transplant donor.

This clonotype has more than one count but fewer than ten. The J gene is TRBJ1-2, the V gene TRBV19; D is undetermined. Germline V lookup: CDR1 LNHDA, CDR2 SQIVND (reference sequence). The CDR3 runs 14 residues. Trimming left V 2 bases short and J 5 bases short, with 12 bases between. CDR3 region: CASSIRRTAYGYTF. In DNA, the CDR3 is TGTGCCAGTAGTATAAGGCGGACCGCTTATGGCTACACCTTC.

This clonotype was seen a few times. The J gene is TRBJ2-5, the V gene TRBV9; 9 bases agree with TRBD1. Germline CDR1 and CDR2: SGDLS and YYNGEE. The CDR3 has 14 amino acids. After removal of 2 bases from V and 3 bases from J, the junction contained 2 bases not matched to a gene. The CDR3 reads CASSVGQGKETQYF. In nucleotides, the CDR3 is TGTGCCAGCAGCGTTGGACAGGGGAAAGAGACCCAGTACTTC.

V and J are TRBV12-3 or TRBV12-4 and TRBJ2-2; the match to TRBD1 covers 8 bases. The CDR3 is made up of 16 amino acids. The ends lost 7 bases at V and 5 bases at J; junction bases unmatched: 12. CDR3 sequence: CASTSSDRVRTGELFF. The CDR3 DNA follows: TGTGCCAGCACCTCATCGGACAGGGTGCGGACCGGGGAGCTGTTTTTT.

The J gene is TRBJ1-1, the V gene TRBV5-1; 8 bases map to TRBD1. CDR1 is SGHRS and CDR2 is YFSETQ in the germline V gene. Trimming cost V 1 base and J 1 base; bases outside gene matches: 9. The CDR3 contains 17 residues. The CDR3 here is CASSLYTGQVQNTEAFF. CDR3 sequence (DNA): TGCGCCAGCAGCTTGTACACGGGACAGGTACAGAACACTGAAGCTTTCTTT.

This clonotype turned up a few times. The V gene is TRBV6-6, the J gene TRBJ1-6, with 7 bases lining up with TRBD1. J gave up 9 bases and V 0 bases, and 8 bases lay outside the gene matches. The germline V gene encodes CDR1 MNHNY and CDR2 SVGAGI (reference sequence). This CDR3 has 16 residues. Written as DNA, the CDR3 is TGTGCCAGCAGTTACTCAGAAGGGGGCACCGGTTCACCCCTCCACTTT. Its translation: CASSYSEGGTGSPLHF.

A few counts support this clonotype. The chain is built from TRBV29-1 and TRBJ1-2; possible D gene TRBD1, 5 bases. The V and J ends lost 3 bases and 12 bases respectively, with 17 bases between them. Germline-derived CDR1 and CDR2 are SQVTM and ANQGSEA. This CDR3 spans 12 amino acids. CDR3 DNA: TGCAGCGTTGACCCAACGGGACTTGAGCACACCTTC. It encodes CSVDPTGLEHTF.

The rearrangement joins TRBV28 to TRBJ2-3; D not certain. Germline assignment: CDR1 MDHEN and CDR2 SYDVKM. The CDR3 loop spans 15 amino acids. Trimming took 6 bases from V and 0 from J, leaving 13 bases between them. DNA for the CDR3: TGTGCCAGCAGCCGGCAGACTGGTAGCACAGATACGCAGTATTTT. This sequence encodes CASSRQTGSTDTQYF.

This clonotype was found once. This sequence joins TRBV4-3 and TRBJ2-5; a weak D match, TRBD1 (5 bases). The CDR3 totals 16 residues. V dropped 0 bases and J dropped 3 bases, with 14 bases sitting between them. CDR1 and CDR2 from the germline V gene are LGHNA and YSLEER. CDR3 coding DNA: TGCGCCAGCAGCCAAGATCTGTGGGGCTTCGAAGAGACCCAGTACTTC. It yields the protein CASSQDLWGFEETQYF.

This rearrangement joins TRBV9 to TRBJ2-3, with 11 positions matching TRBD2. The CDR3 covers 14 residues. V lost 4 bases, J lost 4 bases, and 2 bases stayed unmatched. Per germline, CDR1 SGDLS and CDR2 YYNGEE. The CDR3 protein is CASSILAGADTQYF. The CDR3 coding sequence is TGTGCCAGCAGCATACTAGCGGGGGCAGATACGCAGTATTTT.

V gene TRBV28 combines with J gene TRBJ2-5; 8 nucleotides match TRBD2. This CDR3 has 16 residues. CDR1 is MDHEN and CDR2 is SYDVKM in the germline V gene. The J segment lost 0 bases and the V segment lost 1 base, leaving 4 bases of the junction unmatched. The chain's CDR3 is CASSLYTSGYQETQYF. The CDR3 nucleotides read TGTGCCAGCAGTTTATATACTAGCGGTTACCAAGAGACCCAGTACTTC.

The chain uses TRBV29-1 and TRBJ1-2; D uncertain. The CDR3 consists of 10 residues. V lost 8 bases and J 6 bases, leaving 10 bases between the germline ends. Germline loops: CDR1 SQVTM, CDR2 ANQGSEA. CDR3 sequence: CSIEGNGYTF. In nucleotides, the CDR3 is TGCAGCATAGAGGGTAATGGCTACACCTTC. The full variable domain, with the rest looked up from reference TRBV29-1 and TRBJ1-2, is SAVISQKPSRDICQRGTSLTIQCQVDSQVTMMFWYRQQPGQSLTLIATANQGSEATYESGFVIDKFPISRPNLTFSTLTVSNMSPEDSSIYLCSIEGNGYTFGSGTRLTVV.

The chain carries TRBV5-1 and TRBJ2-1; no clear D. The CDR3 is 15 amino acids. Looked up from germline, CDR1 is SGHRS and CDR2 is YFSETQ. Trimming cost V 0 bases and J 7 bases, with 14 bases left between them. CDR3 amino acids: CASSLGSAGKNEQFF. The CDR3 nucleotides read TGCGCCAGCAGCTTGGGGTCGGCAGGTAAAAATGAGCAGTTCTTC.

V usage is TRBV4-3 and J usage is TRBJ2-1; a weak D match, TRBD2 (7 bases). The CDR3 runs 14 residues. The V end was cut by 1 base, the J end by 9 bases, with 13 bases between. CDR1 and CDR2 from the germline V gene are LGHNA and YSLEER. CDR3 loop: CASSQGEGGGEQFF. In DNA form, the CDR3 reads TGCGCCAGCAGCCAAGGCGAGGGAGGGGGTGAGCAGTTCTTC.

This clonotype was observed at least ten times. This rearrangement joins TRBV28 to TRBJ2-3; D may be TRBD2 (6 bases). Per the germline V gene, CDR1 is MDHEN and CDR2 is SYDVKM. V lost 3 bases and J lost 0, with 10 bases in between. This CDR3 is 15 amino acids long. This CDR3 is CASSFAGYSTDTQYF. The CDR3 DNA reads TGTGCCAGCAGTTTCGCGGGGTATAGCACAGATACGCAGTATTTT.

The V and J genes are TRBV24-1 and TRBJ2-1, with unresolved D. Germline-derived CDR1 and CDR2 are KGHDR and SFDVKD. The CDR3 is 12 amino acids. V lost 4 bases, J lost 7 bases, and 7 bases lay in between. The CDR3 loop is CATSERQNEQFF. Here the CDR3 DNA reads TGTGCCACCAGTGAACGACAAAATGAGCAGTTCTTC.

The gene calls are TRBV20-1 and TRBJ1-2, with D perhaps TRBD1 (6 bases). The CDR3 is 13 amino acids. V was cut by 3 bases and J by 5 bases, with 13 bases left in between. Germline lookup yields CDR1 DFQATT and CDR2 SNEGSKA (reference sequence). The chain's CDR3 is CSASPFQGYGYTF. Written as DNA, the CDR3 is TGCAGTGCTAGCCCATTTCAGGGGTATGGCTACACCTTC.

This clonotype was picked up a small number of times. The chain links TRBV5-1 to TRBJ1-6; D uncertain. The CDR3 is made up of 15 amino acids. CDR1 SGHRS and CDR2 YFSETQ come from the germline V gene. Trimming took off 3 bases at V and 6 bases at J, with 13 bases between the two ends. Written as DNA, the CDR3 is TGCGCCAGCAGCTCCAACGGGGAGTTTAATTCACCCCTCCACTTT. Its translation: CASSSNGEFNSPLHF.

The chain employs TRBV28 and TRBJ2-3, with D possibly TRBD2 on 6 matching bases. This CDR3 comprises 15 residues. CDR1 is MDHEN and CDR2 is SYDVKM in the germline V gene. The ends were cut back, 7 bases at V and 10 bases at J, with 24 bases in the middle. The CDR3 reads CASTPSGLLRDSQYF. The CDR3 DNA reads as TGTGCCAGCACGCCCTCCGGACTATTGAGGGACTCGCAGTATTTT.

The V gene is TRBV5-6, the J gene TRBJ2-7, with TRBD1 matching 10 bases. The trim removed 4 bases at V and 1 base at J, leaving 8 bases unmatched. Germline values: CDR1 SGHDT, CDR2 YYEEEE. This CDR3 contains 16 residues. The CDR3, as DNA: TGTGCCAGCAGCAGCTACCGGGACAGGGGTTCCTACGAGCAGTACTTC. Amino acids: CASSSYRDRGSYEQYF.

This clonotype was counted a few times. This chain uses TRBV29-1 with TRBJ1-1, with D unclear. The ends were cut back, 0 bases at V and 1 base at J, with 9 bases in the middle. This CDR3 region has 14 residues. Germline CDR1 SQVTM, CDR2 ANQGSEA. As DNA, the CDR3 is TGCAGCGTTGAAGATTATCCCAGGAACACTGAAGCTTTCTTT. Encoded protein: CSVEDYPRNTEAFF.

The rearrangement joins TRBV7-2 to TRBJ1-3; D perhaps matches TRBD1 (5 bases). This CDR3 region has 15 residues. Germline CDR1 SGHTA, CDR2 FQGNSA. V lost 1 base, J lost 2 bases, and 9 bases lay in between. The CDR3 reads CASSLVGRAGNTIYF. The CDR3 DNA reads TGTGCCAGCAGCTTAGTTGGCAGGGCTGGAAACACCATATATTTT.

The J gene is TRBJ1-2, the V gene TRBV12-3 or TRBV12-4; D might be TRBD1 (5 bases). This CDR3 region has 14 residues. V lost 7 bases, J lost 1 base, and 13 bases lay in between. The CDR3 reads CASKVRDVNYGYTF. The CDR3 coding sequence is TGTGCCAGCAAAGTCCGGGACGTTAACTATGGCTACACCTTC.

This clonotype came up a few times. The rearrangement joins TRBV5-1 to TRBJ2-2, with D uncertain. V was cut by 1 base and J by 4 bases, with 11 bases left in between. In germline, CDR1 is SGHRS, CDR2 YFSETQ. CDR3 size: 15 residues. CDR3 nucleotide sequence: TGCGCCAGCAGCTTGACCGACCAGATCACCGGGGAGCTGTTTTTT. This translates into CASSLTDQITGELFF.

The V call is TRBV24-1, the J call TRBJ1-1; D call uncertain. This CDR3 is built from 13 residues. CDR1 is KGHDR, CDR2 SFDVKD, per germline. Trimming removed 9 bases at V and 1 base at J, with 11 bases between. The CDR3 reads CATRVGKNTEAFF. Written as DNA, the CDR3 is TGTGCCACCCGGGTGGGTAAGAACACTGAAGCTTTCTTT.

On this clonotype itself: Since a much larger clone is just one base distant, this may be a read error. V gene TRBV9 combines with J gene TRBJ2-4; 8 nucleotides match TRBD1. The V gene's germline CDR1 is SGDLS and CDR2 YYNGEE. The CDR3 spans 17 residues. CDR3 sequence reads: CASSATGAYGAKSIQYF. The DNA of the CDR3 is TGTGCCAGCAGCGCGACAGGGGCCTACGGAGCCAAAAGCATTCAGTACTTC.